Reported below is one TCR beta chain. Its antigen is as yet unknown. Use of 60 Vbeta and 13 Jbeta primers characterized the PCR. Sequenced by immunoSEQ multiplex PCR; TCRdb stores in-frame clones only, minus some. The sample lists about 120,000 clones, about 8.6% occurring once. The CDR3 loop spans 11 amino acids. Trimming pared 5 bases from V and 8 bases from J, leaving 6 bases between. CDR1 is MNHEY and CDR2 is SVGAGI in the germline V gene. The entry originates in a study of cytomegalovirus exposure and HLA in healthy donors. Study-wide results and limits: In vitro work confirmed that three CMV-associated chains recognize CMV antigens. In an earlier analysis, most TCR beta V segments were productive about 87% or about 30% of the time.

V and J are TRBV6-5 and TRBJ1-4; D remains unclear. The clonotype comes from a woman in her 40s in good health and CMV-seropositive. Sequencing was carried out using PBMCs. The CDR3 protein is CASSPVEKLFF. CDR3 bases: TGTGCCAGCAGTCCTGTCGAAAAACTGTTTTTT.